The present entry profiles one T cell receptor beta chain with its context. No antigen is known for it. Trimming left V 2 bases short and J 5 bases short, with 13 bases between. CDR3 length: 14 amino acids. Germline V gives CDR1 SGHTA, CDR2 FQGNSA. The PCR used 60 Vbeta and 13 Jbeta primers. Profiling relied on immunoSEQ multiplex PCR, and the TCRdb table lists in-frame clones only, not all of them. The sample consists of more than 95,000 clones, 76% of them appearing once. This specimen belongs to a study of cytomegalovirus exposure and HLA in healthy donors. Findings and limits, study-wide: DRB1 showed the most TCR associations and HLA-C the fewest in a later analysis, as rates varied by HLA locus. Some V segments could not be told apart, so they were left out, TRBV6-2 and TRBV6-3 among them. Fewer N-insertions than the approximately 700-donor mean were reportedly shown by an Asian-associated ancestry cluster in a later analysis. The investigators catalogued some 160 TCR beta chains as cytomegalovirus-associated.

Sequences were obtained from PBMCs. The V and J genes are TRBV7-2 and TRBJ2-7; D gene ambiguous. This TCR was sampled from a man aged 40-55 years in good health and CMV-seropositive. CDR3 sequence (DNA): TGTGCCAGCAGCTTATATACCGGTTTCAACGAGCAGTACTTC. As protein: CASSLYTGFNEQYF.